The sequence of this T cell receptor beta chain was determined in a study of blood T cell repertoires in COVID-19. Original analysis: The authors estimated nucleated cell counts from reference gene primer amplification. Clones were sequenced by immunoSEQ multiplex PCR, and TCRdb holds only the in-frame ones, with some missing. V, J and clone size were drawn from that table, and D and trimming were deduced from the DNA. The sample has some 330,000 clones; about 90% are singletons. Enrolled through a virtual design, the participants were between 18 and 89 years of age and came from roughly 22 US areas. Symptom resolution, clearance, or two negative PCRs marked donors in Cohort 3 as recovered. The sequenced material came from PBMCs or T cells enriched from blood (not recorded which). The receptor comes from a man in his thirties or forties who had recovered from COVID-19.

This chain's CDR3 is CAWMWRADGYTF. The CDR3 DNA is TGTGCCTGGATGTGGAGGGCGGATGGCTACACCTTC. The chain employs TRBV30 and TRBJ1-2; D ambiguous. CDR1 is GTSNPN, CDR2 SVGIG, per germline (reference sequence). The V and J ends lost 4 bases and 6 bases respectively, with 12 bases between them. CDR3 length equals 12 residues.